This T cell receptor beta chain was sequenced during a study of T cell responses to AZD1222 COVID-19 vaccine. Findings of the study overall: White British people made up most donors, females outnumbered males, and clonal diversity was possibly underestimated. Two AZD1222 doses significantly raised spike-specific TCR breadth and depth over controls.

TCRdb's table, derived via immunoSEQ multiplex PCR, lists solely in-frame clones and lacks some. The sample carries about 120,000 clones, approximately 90% recorded once. V was clipped by 6 bases and J by 1 base, with 15 bases between them. Per the germline V gene, CDR1 is MNHEY and CDR2 is SVGAGI. This CDR3 contains 15 residues. Regarding this clone: Its antigen remains unknown.

The TCR sequence derives from an adult who received the AZD1222 COVID-19 vaccine. Sequenced material: peripheral blood, taken 28 days after the second AZD1222 dose. V gene TRBV6-5 combines with J gene TRBJ1-1; tentatively, D is TRBD1 (5 bases). CDR3 bases: TGTGCCAGCAGAGTGAGGGGAATAGGGAACACTGAAGCTTTCTTT. Translated: CASRVRGIGNTEAFF.